Listed here are 14 T cell receptor beta chains from one sample, sequenced in a study of cytomegalovirus exposure and HLA in healthy donors. The PCR was carried out with 60 Vbeta primers and 13 Jbeta primers. The protocol was immunoSEQ multiplex PCR, while the TCRdb copy is restricted to in-frame clones and leaves out a portion. The data contain fewer than 200,000 clones, 78% of them singletons. Sequencing used PBMCs. Every receptor here comes from a woman aged 30 to 39 in good health and CMV-seropositive.

The rearrangement links TRBV5-1 to TRBJ2-3, with 11 bases matching TRBD2. The CDR3 consists of 15 residues. CDR1 is SGHRS, CDR2 YFSETQ, per germline. The V and J ends lost 7 bases and 2 bases, in that order; junction bases with no gene match: 6. CDR3 DNA: TGCGCCAGCTGTACTAGCGGGGGATTCACAGATACGCAGTATTTT. This encodes CASCTSGGFTDTQYF. Full variable domain (remainder filled in from reference TRBV5-1 and TRBJ2-3): KAGVTQTPRYLIKTRGQQVTLSCSPISGHRSVSWYQQTPGQGLQFLFEYFSETQRNKGNFPGRFSGRQFSNSRSEMNVSTLELGDSALYLCASCTSGGFTDTQYFGPGTRLTVL.

This clone has just a few counts. The chain has TRBV19 and TRBJ1-4; 9 bases map to TRBD1. CDR1 is LNHDA, CDR2 SQIVND, per germline (reference sequence). The CDR3 has 15 amino acids. V dropped 8 bases and J dropped 7; count of bases not matched to a gene: 11. CDR3 amino acids: CASCGETGGSEKLFF. CDR3 DNA sequence: TGTGCCAGTTGTGGGGAGACAGGGGGAAGTGAAAAACTGTTTTTT.

The V gene is TRBV29-1, the J gene TRBJ2-5; a weak D match, TRBD2 (5 bases). Germline V gene sequence: CDR1 SQVTM, CDR2 ANQGSEA. There are 13 residues in the CDR3. V was pared by 8 bases and J by 2 bases, with 15 bases between. The chain's CDR3 is CSFKVGEQETQYF. CDR3 sequence (DNA): TGCAGCTTCAAAGTCGGGGAACAAGAGACCCAGTACTTC.

The chain combines TRBV27 with TRBJ2-1; 13 bases match TRBD2. Germline V CDR1 and CDR2: MNHEY, SMNVEV (reference sequence). The CDR3 spans 16 residues. V shed 6 bases and J 10 bases; nucleotides not matched to a gene: 12. CDR3 amino acids: CASSVTGATSGREQFF. CDR3 nucleotides: TGTGCCAGCAGCGTAACAGGGGCGACTAGCGGGAGGGAGCAGTTCTTC.

The chain couples TRBV4-1 to TRBJ2-7; D gene unclear. CDR3 length equals 14 residues. CDR1 and CDR2 from the germline V gene are MGHRA and YSYEKL. V lost 0 bases, J lost 3 bases, and 9 bases lay in between. The CDR3 spells CASSQDYSYYEQYF. The CDR3 nucleotides are TGCGCCAGCAGCCAAGATTACAGTTACTACGAGCAGTACTTC.

CDR3 bases: TGTGCCAGCAGTGATAAGGCTCGGTGGGCTAGCGGTTTCACCGGGGAGCTGTTTTTT. Protein sequence: CASSDKARWASGFTGELFF. V usage is TRBV6-1 and J usage is TRBJ2-2, with TRBD2 matching over 7 bases. CDR1 and CDR2 (germline): MNHNS, SASEGT. V dropped 3 bases and J dropped 4; count of bases not matched to a gene: 17. There are 19 residues in the CDR3.

CDR3 sequence reads: CASRTSMNEQFF. In DNA, the CDR3 is TGTGCCAGCAGGACTAGTATGAATGAGCAGTTCTTC. V and J are TRBV28 and TRBJ2-1; possible D gene TRBD2, 6 bases. V was trimmed by 6 bases and J by 7 bases, leaving 10 bases between them. This CDR3 contains 12 residues. Per germline, CDR1 MDHEN and CDR2 SYDVKM.

As DNA, the CDR3 is TGTGCCAGCAGCTTAGTTGGTCCTAGCGGGAGGGCCGGGTACGAGCAGTACTTC. Its translation: CASSLVGPSGRAGYEQYF. V and J are TRBV7-8 and TRBJ2-7; 12 nucleotides line up with TRBD2. This CDR3 has 18 amino acids. Unmatched junction bases numbered 11, after V lost 1 base and J lost 4 bases. CDR1 and CDR2 (germline): SGHVS, FQNEAQ.

V and J are TRBV5-1 and TRBJ2-7, with TRBD1 identical over 7 bases. V was clipped by 2 bases and J by 3 bases; unmatched bases: 8. The CDR3 has 15 amino acids. Germline CDR1 reads SGHRS; CDR2 reads YFSETQ. The CDR3 here is CASSLQPGQSYEQYF. The CDR3 DNA reads TGCGCCAGCAGCTTACAACCGGGACAGAGCTACGAGCAGTACTTC.

The rearrangement joins TRBV5-4 to TRBJ2-5, with 9 bases fitting TRBD1. V trimming: 1 base; J trimming: 5 bases; junction bases outside the gene matches: 6. This CDR3 is 15 amino acids long. CDR1 and CDR2 (germline): SGHNT, YYREEE (reference sequence). The CDR3 spells CASSLMTGGGETQYF. CDR3 DNA: TGTGCCAGCAGCTTGATGACAGGGGGAGGGGAGACCCAGTACTTC.

V is TRBV4-2 and J is TRBJ1-1; 8 bases are a match to TRBD1. There are 14 residues in the CDR3. In germline, CDR1 is LGHNA, CDR2 YNFKEQ. With 4 bases clipped from V and 4 bases from J, the junction kept 5 bases outside the gene matches. As DNA, the CDR3 is TGTGCCAGCAGCCCCGGACAGGGCGGCACTGAAGCTTTCTTT. The encoded protein is CASSPGQGGTEAFF.

V usage is TRBV28 and J usage is TRBJ1-5; D gene unclear. Per germline, CDR1 MDHEN and CDR2 SYDVKM. This CDR3 contains 14 residues. V was clipped by 3 bases and J by 8 bases, with 14 bases between them. This CDR3 reads CASSFPEEREPQHF. The CDR3 DNA is TGTGCCAGCAGTTTCCCCGAGGAGAGAGAGCCCCAGCATTTT.

This clone has more than one count but fewer than ten. The chain is built from TRBV5-4 and TRBJ1-4; the D gene is possibly TRBD1 (5 bases). Germline V gene data show CDR1 as SGHNT and CDR2 as YYREEE (reference sequence). This CDR3 is 15 amino acids long. Trimming took 4 bases from V and 3 from J, leaving 13 bases between them. CDR3 protein: CASSDGGSPNEKLFF. DNA of the CDR3: TGTGCCAGCAGCGATGGGGGGTCTCCTAATGAAAAACTGTTTTTT. Based on the CDR3 plus reference TRBV5-4 and TRBJ1-4, the full variable domain is ETGVTQSPTHLIKTRGQQVTLRCSSQSGHNTVSWYQQALGQGPQFIFQYYREEENGRGNFPPRFSGLQFPNYSSELNVNALELDDSALYLCASSDGGSPNEKLFFGSGTQLSVL.

This chain links TRBV7-9 with TRBJ1-1, with 9 bases identical to TRBD1. V dropped 2 bases and J dropped 0; count of bases not matched to a gene: 1. Per the germline V gene, CDR1 is SEHNR and CDR2 is FQNEAQ (reference sequence). The CDR3 covers 15 residues. The CDR3 DNA reads as TGTGCCAGCAGCTTACGGACAGGGGTGAACACTGAAGCTTTCTTT. Amino acids: CASSLRTGVNTEAFF.